The rows below give T cell receptor beta chains drawn from one sample of a study of T cells in Graves' hyperthyroidism and ophthalmopathy. Each CDR3 protein gets one entry after TCRdb re-called the multiplex PCR reads with MiXCR. There are about 360,000 distinct CDR3 sequences in the sample; 20% to 30% occur only once, and around 70% lies in the top ten. Sequencing was done on a sample of blood. These receptors all come from a man between 45 and 60 years old with Graves' hyperthyroidism. CDR3s include the opening cysteine and the closing phenylalanine or tryptophan. A D gene is named only where the DNA matches it firmly. The size field is filled for only some rows; it gives once, few, many or a size class.

clone size: few
V gene: TRBV20-1
J gene: TRBJ2-5
D gene: .
CDR3 DNA: TGCAGTGCTATTTTCGGTCAACAAGAGACCCAGTACTTC
CDR3 protein: CSAIFGQQETQYF

clone size: .
V gene: TRBV2
J gene: TRBJ1-4
D gene: .
CDR3 DNA: TGTGCCAGCAGTGATTTCAGGAAGCCAACTAATGAAAAACTGTTTTTT
CDR3 protein: CASSDFRKPTNEKLFF

clone size: .
V gene: TRBV2
J gene: TRBJ2-3
D gene: TRBD2
CDR3 DNA: TGTGCCAGCAGGACTAGCGGGATGAGCACAGATACGCAGTATTTT
CDR3 protein: CASRTSGMSTDTQYF

clone size: .
V gene: TRBV6-4
J gene: TRBJ2-2
D gene: .
CDR3 DNA: TGTGCCAGCAGTGAGAGGGGGAGCACCGGGGAGCTGTTTTTT
CDR3 protein: CASSERGSTGELFF

clone size: many
V gene: TRBV7-9
J gene: TRBJ2-7
D gene: .
CDR3 DNA: TGTGCCAGCAGCTTAGTGCTTGACTCCTACGAGCAGTACTTC
CDR3 protein: CASSLVLDSYEQYF

clone size: .
V gene: TRBV3-1
J gene: TRBJ2-1
D gene: .
CDR3 DNA: TGCGCCAGCAGCCAAACAGGACTACCCTCCTACAATGAGCAGTTCTTC
CDR3 protein: CASSQTGLPSYNEQFF

clone size: .
V gene: TRBV2
J gene: TRBJ2-5
D gene: .
CDR3 DNA: TGTGCCAGCCGTTTGACGGGAGTTCGAGCGGAGACCCAGTACTTC
CDR3 protein: CASRLTGVRAETQYF

clone size: few
V gene: TRBV10-1
J gene: TRBJ2-1
D gene: .
CDR3 DNA: TGCGCCAGCAGTGCCGGCGTAGCGCAGTTCCATGAGCAGTTCTTC
CDR3 protein: CASSAGVAQFHEQFF

clone size: .
V gene: TRBV11-1
J gene: TRBJ2-5
D gene: TRBD2
CDR3 DNA: TGTGCCAGCAGCATCAACGCCGGATCCCAACTAGCGAACCAAGAGACCCAGTACTTC
CDR3 protein: CASSINAGSQLANQETQYF

clone size: once
V gene: TRBV20-1
J gene: TRBJ2-5
D gene: TRBD1
CDR3 DNA: TGCAGTGCTAGAAACAGGGGGACGTTCCAAGAGACCCAGTACTTC
CDR3 protein: CSARNRGTFQETQYF

clone size: few
V gene: TRBV7-3
J gene: TRBJ2-1
D gene: .
CDR3 DNA: TGTGCCAGCAGCTTATTTAGCGCCCCCTACAATGAGCAGTTCTTC
CDR3 protein: CASSLFSAPYNEQFF

clone size: .
V gene: TRBV2
J gene: TRBJ1-5
D gene: .
CDR3 DNA: TGTGCCAGCAGTGGCGGGGGTAGCAATCAGCCCCAGCATTTT
CDR3 protein: CASSGGGSNQPQHF

clone size: many
V gene: TRBV12-3/TRBV12-4
J gene: TRBJ1-2
D gene: TRBD1
CDR3 DNA: TGTGCCAGCAGTTTACCTTTGGACAGGGGGAACAACTATGGCTACACCTTC
CDR3 protein: CASSLPLDRGNNYGYTF

clone size: .
V gene: TRBV20-1
J gene: TRBJ2-7
D gene: TRBD1
CDR3 DNA: TGCAGTGCTAGAGATCGAAGCAGGGGGCCCTACGAGCAGTACTTC
CDR3 protein: CSARDRSRGPYEQYF

clone size: many
V gene: TRBV11-2
J gene: TRBJ2-3
D gene: TRBD2
CDR3 DNA: TGTGCCAGCAGCGGGATACCGGGGGGGACGCAGTATTTT
CDR3 protein: CASSGIPGGTQYF

clone size: .
V gene: TRBV2
J gene: TRBJ2-1
D gene: .
CDR3 DNA: TGTGCCAGCAGTGGGGTAGATGAGCAGTTCTTC
CDR3 protein: CASSGVDEQFF

clone size: many
V gene: TRBV7-3
J gene: TRBJ2-5
D gene: TRBD2
CDR3 DNA: TGTGCCAGCAGCTTAAAAGGGAGCGGGAGGAAAGGAGAGACCCAGTACTTC
CDR3 protein: CASSLKGSGRKGETQYF

clone size: once
V gene: TRBV19
J gene: TRBJ2-3
D gene: TRBD2
CDR3 DNA: TGTGCCAGTAGTATATTAGCGGGAGTCAGAGATACGCAGTATTTT
CDR3 protein: CASSILAGVRDTQYF

clone size: .
V gene: TRBV18
J gene: TRBJ1-2
D gene: TRBD1
CDR3 DNA: TGTGCCAGCTCACCTGGACAGGCGACTCTCTATGGCTACACCTTC
CDR3 protein: CASSPGQATLYGYTF

clone size: few
V gene: TRBV18
J gene: TRBJ2-7
D gene: .
CDR3 DNA: TGTGCCAGCTCACCACCTCCAGGGCTCCCCTACGAGCAGTACTTC
CDR3 protein: CASSPPPGLPYEQYF

clone size: .
V gene: TRBV6-1
J gene: TRBJ2-1
D gene: TRBD1
CDR3 DNA: TGTGCCAGCAGTGAAGCGGCGACAGGGGTTATCGGGAATGAGCAGTTCTTC
CDR3 protein: CASSEAATGVIGNEQFF

clone size: .
V gene: TRBV9
J gene: TRBJ1-2
D gene: TRBD1
CDR3 DNA: TGTGCCAGCAGCCCAAATACCGGGACAGGAGGCGGCTACACCTTC
CDR3 protein: CASSPNTGTGGGYTF

clone size: .
V gene: TRBV20-1
J gene: TRBJ2-3
D gene: TRBD2
CDR3 DNA: TGCAGTGCTAGAGAGGAAGCGGGAGCTAAAGATACGCAGTATTTT
CDR3 protein: CSAREEAGAKDTQYF

clone size: many
V gene: TRBV28
J gene: TRBJ1-2
D gene: .
CDR3 DNA: TGTGCCAGCGAGGCCGACAGTGCCTATGGCTACACCTTC
CDR3 protein: CASEADSAYGYTF

clone size: few
V gene: TRBV20-1
J gene: TRBJ2-7
D gene: .
CDR3 DNA: TGCAGTGCTAGAGGGGCCGACAGTTCCTACGAGCGGTACTTC
CDR3 protein: CSARGADSSYERYF